These 25 T cell receptor beta chains originate from one sample sequenced in a study of beta chain features in type 1 diabetes. Isolated RNA was reverse transcribed in full, so expressed TCRB transcripts were sequenced. The method was immunoSEQ multiplex PCR; TCRdb's version includes in-frame clones alone and lacks a portion of them. This sample has 900,000 or so clones, with 15% to 20% found just once. Sequenced: naive CD4+ T cells from blood. Receptors were obtained from a woman younger than 35 in good health.

The rearrangement joins TRBV6-5 to TRBJ2-6; D possibly corresponds to TRBD1 (6 bases). CDR1 and CDR2 (germline): MNHEY, SVGAGI. The CDR3 is 15 residues long. The germline V and J ends were trimmed by 5 bases and 2 bases, with 10 bases remaining between them. CDR3 sequence reads: CASSLTGPGANVLTF. The DNA of the CDR3 is TGTGCCAGCAGTCTCACAGGGCCTGGGGCCAACGTCCTGACTTTC.

J is TRBJ1-5 and V is TRBV18; 7 positions match TRBD1. In germline, CDR1 is KGHSH, CDR2 LQKENI. This CDR3 region has 15 residues. V gave up 4 bases and J gave up 2 bases; unmatched junction bases: 5. The CDR3 region is CASSHGTVGNQPQHF. As DNA, the CDR3 is TGTGCCAGCTCACACGGGACAGTCGGCAATCAGCCCCAGCATTTT.

The rearrangement uses TRBV27 and TRBJ2-7, with 10 bases fitting TRBD2. Germline V gives CDR1 MNHEY, CDR2 SMNVEV (reference sequence). Germline trimming cut 5 bases from V and 1 base from J; bases unmatched to any gene: 2. CDR3 size: 14 residues. CDR3 in amino acids: CASSASGGSYEQYF. The CDR3 DNA is TGTGCCAGCAGTGCTAGCGGGGGTTCCTACGAGCAGTACTTC.

This clone was picked up a small number of times. The J gene is TRBJ2-1, the V gene TRBV5-5, with 10 bases matching TRBD1. V was clipped by 3 bases and J by 3 bases; unmatched bases: 6. The CDR3 contains 16 residues. Germline CDR1 reads SGHKS; CDR2 reads YYEKEE (reference sequence). The CDR3 DNA follows: TGTGCCAGCAGCTCTCTGGGGACAGGGGTCTACAATGAGCAGTTCTTC. Protein product: CASSSLGTGVYNEQFF.

V gene TRBV10-1 combines with J gene TRBJ2-1, with 11 bases fitting TRBD2. Germline V gives CDR1 WNHNN, CDR2 SYGVQD (reference sequence). Trimming removed 0 bases from V and 2 bases from J; junction bases left unmatched: 0. The CDR3 extends over 16 amino acids. DNA of the CDR3: TGCGCCAGCAGTGAGTCGACTAGCGGGACCTACAATGAGCAGTTCTTC. This encodes CASSESTSGTYNEQFF.

The gene calls are TRBV11-2 and TRBJ2-5; D remains unclear. The CDR3 consists of 16 residues. Between the trimmed V and J ends, which lost 0 bases and 5 bases, there was a span of 16 bases. Germline loops: CDR1 SGHAT, CDR2 FQNNGV. The CDR3 sequence is CASSLERRPVRETQYF. CDR3 nucleotide sequence: TGTGCCAGCAGCTTAGAGAGGCGACCAGTCCGGGAGACCCAGTACTTC. The full variable domain, with the rest looked up from reference TRBV11-2 and TRBJ2-5, is EAGVAQSPRYKIIEKRQSVAFWCNPISGHATLYWYQQILGQGPKLLIQFQNNGVVDDSQLPKDRFSAERLKGVDSTLKIQPAKLEDSAVYLCASSLERRPVRETQYFGPGTRLLVL.

This clone was seen a few times. V usage is TRBV28 and J usage is TRBJ2-1; 8 bases line up with TRBD1. The trim removed 3 bases at V and 15 bases at J, leaving 10 bases unmatched. The CDR3 has 13 amino acids. Germline values: CDR1 MDHEN, CDR2 SYDVKM. In DNA, the CDR3 is TGTGCCAGCAGTTTTATGTTCCGGGACAGGCGGTTCTTC. This translates into CASSFMFRDRRFF. The full variable domain, rest sourced from reference TRBV28 and TRBJ2-1, is DVKVTQSSRYLVKRTGEKVFLECVQDMDHENMFWYRQDPGLGLRLIYFSYDVKMKEKGDIPEGYSVSREKKERFSLILESASTNQTSMYLCASSFMFRDRRFFGPGTRLTVL.

This clone was observed a handful of times. The CDR3 sequence is CASSLYGQGTGYTF. CDR3 DNA sequence: TGTGCCAGCAGTTTATACGGACAGGGAACTGGCTACACCTTC. The chain is built from TRBV27 and TRBJ1-2, with TRBD1 matching 8 bases. V trimming: 1 base; J trimming: 7 bases; junction bases outside the gene matches: 5. CDR1 is MNHEY, CDR2 SMNVEV, per germline (reference sequence). The CDR3 has 14 residues.

The V call is TRBV5-8, the J call TRBJ2-4; possibly TRBD1 or TRBD2 for D (5 bases each). V was trimmed by 3 bases and J by 3 bases, leaving 10 bases between them. The length of the CDR3 is 14 residues. Germline assignment: CDR1 SGHTS and CDR2 YDEGEE. CDR3 DNA sequence: TGTGCCAGCAGCTCGGGACCGATCAAAAACATTCAGTACTTC. It is translated as CASSSGPIKNIQYF.

The gene calls are TRBV28 and TRBJ2-3; D remains unclear. V was clipped by 5 bases and J by 2 bases, with 8 bases between them. CDR3 length: 13 amino acids. CDR1 and CDR2 from the germline V gene are MDHEN and SYDVKM. This chain's CDR3 is CASSRPFTDTQYF. As DNA, the CDR3 is TGTGCCAGCAGTCGCCCCTTCACAGATACGCAGTATTTT.

This clone has just a few counts. The chain carries TRBV11-2 and TRBJ2-7; 7 bases are shared with TRBD2. Germline CDR1 reads SGHAT; CDR2 reads FQNNGV. Trimming cost V 0 bases and J 2 bases; bases outside gene matches: 7. The CDR3 is made up of 16 amino acids. In nucleotides, the CDR3 is TGTGCCAGCAGCTTAGATCGGCCTAGCGGTCCCTACGAGCAGTACTTC. Amino acid sequence: CASSLDRPSGPYEQYF.

This clone was seen a few times. The V gene is TRBV4-3, the J gene TRBJ2-7; D remains ambiguous. The CDR3 runs to 14 residues. Germline CDR1 LGHNA, CDR2 YSLEER. V was clipped by 0 bases and J by 3 bases, with 9 bases between them. The CDR3 spells CASSQELIFYEQYF. CDR3 nucleotide sequence: TGCGCCAGCAGCCAAGAACTTATTTTCTACGAGCAGTACTTC.

This clone was seen more than once but under ten times. The chain carries TRBV18 and TRBJ2-3; the match to TRBD2 covers 9 bases. From germline, CDR1 is KGHSH and CDR2 LQKENI. The CDR3 contains 14 residues. With 4 bases clipped from V and 6 bases from J, the junction kept 5 bases outside the gene matches. CDR3: CASSQTSGRDTQYF. CDR3 coding DNA: TGTGCCAGCTCACAGACTAGCGGCCGGGATACGCAGTATTTT.

This clone was detected only a few times. This chain connects TRBV5-1 to TRBJ2-7; 8 bases fit TRBD1. Losses at the gene ends were 4 bases for V and 2 bases for J; bases not matched to a gene: 5. There are 14 residues in the CDR3. Germline CDR1 SGHRS, CDR2 YFSETQ. The DNA for the CDR3 is TGCGCCAGCAGCCAGGACAGGGACACCTACGAGCAGTACTTC. Translation gives CASSQDRDTYEQYF. The full variable domain, with the rest looked up from reference TRBV5-1 and TRBJ2-7, is KAGVTQTPRYLIKTRGQQVTLSCSPISGHRSVSWYQQTPGQGLQFLFEYFSETQRNKGNFPGRFSGRQFSNSRSEMNVSTLELGDSALYLCASSQDRDTYEQYFGPGTRLTVT.

This clone was observed a handful of times. The genes are TRBV28 and TRBJ2-7; D possibly corresponds to TRBD2 (5 bases). CDR3 length equals 14 residues. Germline V gives CDR1 MDHEN, CDR2 SYDVKM. Trimming pared 4 bases from V and 3 bases from J, leaving 13 bases between. The CDR3 coding sequence is TGTGCCAGCAGTTCCTCCATAAGCGGCTACGAGCAGTACTTC. Protein sequence: CASSSSISGYEQYF.

The gene calls are TRBV7-8 and TRBJ2-1; possibly TRBD2 for D (6 bases). The CDR3 runs to 15 residues. Trimming took off 8 bases at V and 2 bases at J, with 16 bases between the two ends. Germline-derived CDR1 and CDR2 are SGHVS and FQNEAQ. This CDR3 is CASRTLAGTYNEQFF. As DNA, the CDR3 is TGTGCCAGCCGAACCTTGGCGGGGACCTACAATGAGCAGTTCTTC.

This clone turned up a few times. The chain has TRBV20-1 and TRBJ2-3; D uncertain. Looked up from germline, CDR1 is DFQATT and CDR2 is SNEGSKA (reference sequence). The CDR3 extends over 11 amino acids. Trimming took off 6 bases at V and 6 bases at J, with 10 bases between the two ends. CDR3 protein: CSAVVVDTQYF. CDR3 coding DNA: TGCAGTGCAGTAGTGGTGGATACGCAGTATTTT.

This sequence joins TRBV4-2 and TRBJ2-5; 7 bases match TRBD2. V trimming: 5 bases; J trimming: 4 bases; junction bases outside the gene matches: 7. In germline, CDR1 is LGHNA, CDR2 YNFKEQ. The CDR3 is made up of 14 amino acids. As DNA, the CDR3 is TGTGCCAGCAGCAGAAGGACTAGTCCAGAGACCCAGTACTTC. It encodes CASSRRTSPETQYF.

This clone has a handful of counts. V and J are TRBV7-2 and TRBJ2-7, with TRBD1 matching over 7 bases. Germline CDR1 reads SGHTA; CDR2 reads FQGNSA. The CDR3 is 15 amino acids. Trimming cost V 5 bases and J 3 bases; bases outside gene matches: 10. The CDR3 sequence: CASSPFRDSFYEQYF. As DNA, the CDR3 is TGTGCCAGCAGCCCCTTCAGGGACAGTTTCTACGAGCAGTACTTC.

V and J are TRBV7-3 and TRBJ2-3; D is perhaps TRBD2 (5 bases). Germline CDR1 reads SGHTA; CDR2 reads FQGTGA. The CDR3 runs to 15 residues. The V end was cut by 3 bases, the J end by 0 bases, with 10 bases between. The CDR3: CASSLWGDSTDTQYF. Here the CDR3 DNA reads TGTGCCAGCAGCTTGTGGGGAGATAGCACAGATACGCAGTATTTT.

This clone came up a few times. This chain uses TRBV19 with TRBJ1-5; D gene ambiguous. This CDR3 spans 13 amino acids. V was shortened by 1 base and J by 4 bases, with 5 bases between the two germline ends. Germline V CDR1 and CDR2: LNHDA, SQIVND (reference sequence). The CDR3 bases are TGTGCCAGTAGTATAGGGATTAATCAGCCCCAGCATTTT. Amino acids: CASSIGINQPQHF.

This chain joins TRBV7-6 and TRBJ2-7; the D gene is possibly TRBD2 (5 bases). The V gene lost 3 bases and the J gene lost 8 bases, with 14 bases spanning the gap. The CDR3 runs to 13 residues. CDR1 is SGHVS, CDR2 FNYEAQ, per germline. CDR3 residues: CASSLATSGKQYF. The CDR3 DNA reads TGTGCCAGCAGCTTGGCGACCAGCGGAAAGCAGTACTTC.

The chain is built from TRBV4-2 and TRBJ1-1, with D uncertain. The CDR3 is 11 residues long. Germline lookup yields CDR1 LGHNA and CDR2 YNFKEQ. With 0 bases removed from V and 10 bases from J, the gap between germline ends came to 6 bases. The CDR3 sequence: CASSQDSGAFF. In DNA, the CDR3 is TGTGCCAGCAGCCAAGACAGCGGAGCTTTCTTT.

V gene TRBV27 combines with J gene TRBJ2-2; D possibly corresponds to TRBD2 (5 bases). Per the germline V gene, CDR1 is MNHEY and CDR2 is SMNVEV (reference sequence). This CDR3 is built from 18 residues. V was trimmed by 1 base and J by 4 bases, leaving 19 bases between them. This chain's CDR3 is CASSLWGVRLAGTGELFF. The CDR3 DNA is TGTGCCAGCAGTTTATGGGGAGTTCGCCTAGCCGGCACCGGGGAGCTGTTTTTT.

The V gene is TRBV2, the J gene TRBJ1-2; D is unresolved. V lost 0 bases and J 8 bases, leaving 7 bases between the germline ends. The CDR3 is 12 amino acids. Germline CDR1 is SNHLY and CDR2 is FYNNEI. This chain's CDR3 is CASSEALRGYTF. In nucleotides, the CDR3 is TGTGCCAGCAGTGAAGCGCTTCGAGGCTACACCTTC.